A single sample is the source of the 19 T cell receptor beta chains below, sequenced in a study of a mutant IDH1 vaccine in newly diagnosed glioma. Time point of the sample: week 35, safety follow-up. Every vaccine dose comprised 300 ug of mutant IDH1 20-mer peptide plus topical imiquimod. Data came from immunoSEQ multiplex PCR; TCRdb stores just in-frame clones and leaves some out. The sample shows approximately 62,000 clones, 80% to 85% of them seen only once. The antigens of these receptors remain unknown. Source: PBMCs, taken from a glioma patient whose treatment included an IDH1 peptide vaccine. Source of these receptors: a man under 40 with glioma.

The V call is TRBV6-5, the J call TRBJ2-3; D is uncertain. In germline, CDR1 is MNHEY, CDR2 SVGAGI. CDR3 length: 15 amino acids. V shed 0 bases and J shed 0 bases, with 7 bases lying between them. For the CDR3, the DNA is TGTGCCAGCAGTTACTCGGCAACTAGCACAGATACGCAGTATTTT. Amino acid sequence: CASSYSATSTDTQYF.

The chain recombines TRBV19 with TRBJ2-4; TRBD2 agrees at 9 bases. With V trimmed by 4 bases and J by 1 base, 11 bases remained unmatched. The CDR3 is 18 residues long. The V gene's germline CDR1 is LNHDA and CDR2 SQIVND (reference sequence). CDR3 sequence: CASSTTAGGRLAKNIQYF. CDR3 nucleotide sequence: TGTGCCAGTAGTACGACGGCGGGGGGGCGTCTGGCCAAAAACATTCAGTACTTC. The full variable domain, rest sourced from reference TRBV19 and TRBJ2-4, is DGGITQSPKYLFRKEGQNVTLSCEQNLNHDAMYWYRQDPGQGLRLIYYSQIVNDFQKGDIAEGYSVSREKKESFPLTVTSAQKNPTAFYLCASSTTAGGRLAKNIQYFGAGTRLSVL.

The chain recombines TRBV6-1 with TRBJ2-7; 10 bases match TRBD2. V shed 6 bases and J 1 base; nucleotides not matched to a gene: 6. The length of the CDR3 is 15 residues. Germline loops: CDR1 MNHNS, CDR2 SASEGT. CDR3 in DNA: TGTGCCAGCAGCAGGGTAGCGGGGGGTTCCTACGAGCAGTACTTC. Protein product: CASSRVAGGSYEQYF.

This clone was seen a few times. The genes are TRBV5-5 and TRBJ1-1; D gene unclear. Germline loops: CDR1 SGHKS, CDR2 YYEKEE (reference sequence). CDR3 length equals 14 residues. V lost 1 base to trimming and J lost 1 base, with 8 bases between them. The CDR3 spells CASSLRLPNTEAFF. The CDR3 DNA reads TGTGCCAGCAGCTTGAGACTCCCGAACACTGAAGCTTTCTTT.

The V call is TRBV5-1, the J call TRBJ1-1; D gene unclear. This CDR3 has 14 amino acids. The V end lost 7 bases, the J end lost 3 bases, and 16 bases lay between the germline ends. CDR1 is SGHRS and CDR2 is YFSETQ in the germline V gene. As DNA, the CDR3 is TGCGCCAGCGCGGACCGGGGAGGGTACACTGAAGCTTTCTTT. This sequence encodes CASADRGGYTEAFF.

The CDR3 spells CASSLGQGSEQFF. CDR3 sequence (DNA): TGTGCCAGCAGCTTAGGACAGGGTAGTGAGCAGTTCTTC. The chain couples TRBV7-6 to TRBJ2-1, with 7 bases fitting TRBD1. This CDR3 is built from 13 residues. The germline V gene encodes CDR1 SGHVS and CDR2 FNYEAQ. V was pared by 1 base and J by 9 bases, with 3 bases of the junction left unmatched.

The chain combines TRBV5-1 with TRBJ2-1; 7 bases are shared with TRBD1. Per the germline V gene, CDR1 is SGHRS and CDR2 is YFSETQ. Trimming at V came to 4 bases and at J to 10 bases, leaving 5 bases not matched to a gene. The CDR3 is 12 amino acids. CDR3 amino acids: CASSPGQREQFF. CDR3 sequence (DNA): TGCGCCAGCAGCCCGGGACAGAGGGAGCAGTTCTTC.

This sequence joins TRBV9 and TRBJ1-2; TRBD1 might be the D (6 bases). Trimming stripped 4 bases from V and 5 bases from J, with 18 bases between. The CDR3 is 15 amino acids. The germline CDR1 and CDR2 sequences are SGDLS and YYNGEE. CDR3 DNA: TGTGCCAGCAGCCCGAACAGGGACCCCACTTATGGCTACACCTTC. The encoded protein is CASSPNRDPTYGYTF.

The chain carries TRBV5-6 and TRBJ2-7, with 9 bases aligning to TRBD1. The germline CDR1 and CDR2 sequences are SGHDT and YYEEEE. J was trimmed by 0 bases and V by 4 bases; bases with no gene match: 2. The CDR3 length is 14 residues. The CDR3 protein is CASSGTGSSYEQYF. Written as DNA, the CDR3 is TGTGCCAGCAGCGGGACAGGGAGCTCCTACGAGCAGTACTTC.

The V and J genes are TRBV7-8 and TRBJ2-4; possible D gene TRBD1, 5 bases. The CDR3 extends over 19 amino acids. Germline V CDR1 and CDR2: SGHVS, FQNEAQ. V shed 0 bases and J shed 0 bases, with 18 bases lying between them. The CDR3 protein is CASSLAQGLSRIAKNIQYF. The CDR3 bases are TGTGCCAGCAGCTTAGCGCAGGGTCTCTCGAGAATAGCCAAAAACATTCAGTACTTC.

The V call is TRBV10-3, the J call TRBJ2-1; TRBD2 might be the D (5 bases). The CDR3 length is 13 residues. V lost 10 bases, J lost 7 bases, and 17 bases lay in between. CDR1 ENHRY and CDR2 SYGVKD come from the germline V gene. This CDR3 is CATEASLGNEQFF. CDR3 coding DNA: TGTGCCACCGAGGCTAGCTTGGGGAATGAGCAGTTCTTC.

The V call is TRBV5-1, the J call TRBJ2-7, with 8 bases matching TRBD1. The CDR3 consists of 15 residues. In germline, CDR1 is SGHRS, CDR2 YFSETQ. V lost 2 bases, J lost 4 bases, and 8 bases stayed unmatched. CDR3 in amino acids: CASSFAGGQGYEQYF. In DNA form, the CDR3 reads TGCGCCAGCAGCTTCGCCGGAGGACAGGGATACGAGCAGTACTTC.

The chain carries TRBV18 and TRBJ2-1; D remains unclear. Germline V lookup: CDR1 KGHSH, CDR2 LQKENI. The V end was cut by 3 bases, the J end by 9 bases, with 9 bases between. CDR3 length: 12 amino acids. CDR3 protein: CASSPDLTEQFF. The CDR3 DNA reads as TGTGCCAGCTCACCTGACTTGACTGAGCAGTTCTTC.

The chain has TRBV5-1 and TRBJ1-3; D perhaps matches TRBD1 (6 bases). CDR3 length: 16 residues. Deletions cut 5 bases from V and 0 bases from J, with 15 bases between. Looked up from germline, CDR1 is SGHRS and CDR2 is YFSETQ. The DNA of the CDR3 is TGCGCCAGCAGACAGAACAGGGTACTCTCTGGAAACACCATATATTTT. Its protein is CASRQNRVLSGNTIYF. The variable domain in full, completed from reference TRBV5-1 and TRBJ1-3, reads KAGVTQTPRYLIKTRGQQVTLSCSPISGHRSVSWYQQTPGQGLQFLFEYFSETQRNKGNFPGRFSGRQFSNSRSEMNVSTLELGDSALYLCASRQNRVLSGNTIYFGEGSWLTVV.

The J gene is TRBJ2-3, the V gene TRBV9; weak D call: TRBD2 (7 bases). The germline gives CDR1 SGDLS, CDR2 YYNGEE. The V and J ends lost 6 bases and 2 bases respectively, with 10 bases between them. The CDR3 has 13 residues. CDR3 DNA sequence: TGTGCCAGCACCGGGGGGCACACAGATACGCAGTATTTT. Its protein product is CASTGGHTDTQYF.

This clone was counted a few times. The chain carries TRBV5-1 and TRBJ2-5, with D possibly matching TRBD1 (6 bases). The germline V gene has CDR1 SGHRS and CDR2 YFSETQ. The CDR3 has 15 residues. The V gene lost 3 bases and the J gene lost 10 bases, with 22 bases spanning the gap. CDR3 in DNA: TGCGCCAGCAGCTCAGGACAGCAGCTCCCCGGGGTCCAGTACTTC. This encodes CASSSGQQLPGVQYF.

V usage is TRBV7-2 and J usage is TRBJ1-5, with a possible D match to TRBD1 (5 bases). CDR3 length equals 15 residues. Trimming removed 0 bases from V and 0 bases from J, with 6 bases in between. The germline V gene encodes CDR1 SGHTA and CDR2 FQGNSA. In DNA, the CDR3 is TGTGCCAGCAGCTTAGCGACAGTTAGCAATCAGCCCCAGCATTTT. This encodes CASSLATVSNQPQHF. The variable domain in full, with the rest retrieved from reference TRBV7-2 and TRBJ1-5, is GAGVSQSPSNKVTEKGKDVELRCDPISGHTALYWYRQSLGQGLEFLIYFQGNSAPDKSGLPSDRFSAERTGGSVSTLTIQRTQQEDSAVYLCASSLATVSNQPQHFGDGTRLSIL.

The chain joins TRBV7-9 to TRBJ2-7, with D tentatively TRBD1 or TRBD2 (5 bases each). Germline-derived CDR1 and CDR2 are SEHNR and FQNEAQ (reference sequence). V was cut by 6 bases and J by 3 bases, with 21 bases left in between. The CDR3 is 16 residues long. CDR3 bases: TGTGCCAGCAGACCGTCCCGGGACGGAGAGTACTACGAGCAGTACTTC. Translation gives CASRPSRDGEYYEQYF.

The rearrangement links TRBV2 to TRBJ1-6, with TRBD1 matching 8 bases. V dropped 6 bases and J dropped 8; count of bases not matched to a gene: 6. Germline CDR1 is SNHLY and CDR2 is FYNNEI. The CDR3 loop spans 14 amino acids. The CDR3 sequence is CASRARQGHSPLHF. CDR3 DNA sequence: TGTGCCAGCAGGGCAAGACAGGGGCATTCACCCCTCCACTTT.